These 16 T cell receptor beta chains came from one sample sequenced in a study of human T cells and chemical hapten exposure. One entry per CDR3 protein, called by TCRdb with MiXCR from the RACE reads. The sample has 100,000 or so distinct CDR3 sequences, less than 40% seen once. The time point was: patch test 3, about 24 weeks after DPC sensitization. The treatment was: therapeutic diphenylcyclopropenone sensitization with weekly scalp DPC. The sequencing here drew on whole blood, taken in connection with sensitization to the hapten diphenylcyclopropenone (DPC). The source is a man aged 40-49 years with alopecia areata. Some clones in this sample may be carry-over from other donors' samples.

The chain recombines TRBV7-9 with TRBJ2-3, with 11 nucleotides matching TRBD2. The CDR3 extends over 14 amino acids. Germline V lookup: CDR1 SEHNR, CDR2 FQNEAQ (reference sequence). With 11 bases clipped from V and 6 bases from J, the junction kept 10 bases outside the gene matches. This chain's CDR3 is CADATSGSGDTQYF. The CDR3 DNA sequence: TGTGCCGACGCCACTAGCGGGAGCGGGGATACGCAGTATTTT. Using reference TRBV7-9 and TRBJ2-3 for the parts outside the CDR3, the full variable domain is DTGVSQNPRHKITKRGQNVTFRCDPISEHNRLYWYRQTLGQGPEFLTYFQNEAQLEKSRLLSDRFSAERPKGSFSTLEIQRTEQGDSAMYLCADATSGSGDTQYFGPGTRLTVL.

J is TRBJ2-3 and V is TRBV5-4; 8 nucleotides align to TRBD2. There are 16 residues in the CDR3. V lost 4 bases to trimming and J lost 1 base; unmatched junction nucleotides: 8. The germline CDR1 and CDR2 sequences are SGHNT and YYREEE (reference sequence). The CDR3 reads CASSLRAGAGTDTQYF. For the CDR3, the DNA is TGTGCCAGCAGCCTAAGAGCGGGAGCCGGCACAGATACGCAGTATTTT.

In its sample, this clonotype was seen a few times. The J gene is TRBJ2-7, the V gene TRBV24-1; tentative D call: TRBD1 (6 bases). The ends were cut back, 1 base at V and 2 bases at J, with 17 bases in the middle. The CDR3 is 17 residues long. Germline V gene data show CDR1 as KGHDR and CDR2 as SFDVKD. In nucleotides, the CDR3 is TGTGCCACCAGTGATTTAGCACTGAGGGGGTCGGCCTACGAGCAGTACGTC. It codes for CATSDLALRGSAYEQYV.

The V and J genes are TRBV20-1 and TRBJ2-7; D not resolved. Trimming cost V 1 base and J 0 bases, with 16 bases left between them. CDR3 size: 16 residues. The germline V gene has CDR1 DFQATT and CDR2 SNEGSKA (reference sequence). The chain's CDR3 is CSARGPPRVDSYEQYF. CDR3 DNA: TGCAGTGCTAGAGGCCCCCCCCGGGTCGACTCCTACGAGCAGTACTTC.

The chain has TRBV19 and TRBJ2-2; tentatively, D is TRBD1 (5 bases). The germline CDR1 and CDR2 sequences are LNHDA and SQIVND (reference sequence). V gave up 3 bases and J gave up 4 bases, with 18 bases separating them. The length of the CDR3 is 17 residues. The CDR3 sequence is CASSINVRDRSTGELFF. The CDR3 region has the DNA TGTGCCAGTAGTATTAATGTCCGCGACAGATCCACCGGGGAGCTGTTTTTT.

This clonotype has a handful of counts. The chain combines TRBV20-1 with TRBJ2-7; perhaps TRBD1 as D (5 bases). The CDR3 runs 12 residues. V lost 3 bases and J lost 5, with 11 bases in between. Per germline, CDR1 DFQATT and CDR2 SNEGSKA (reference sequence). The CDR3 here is CSASDDRNEQYF. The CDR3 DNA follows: TGCAGTGCTAGTGACGACAGAAACGAGCAGTACTTC.

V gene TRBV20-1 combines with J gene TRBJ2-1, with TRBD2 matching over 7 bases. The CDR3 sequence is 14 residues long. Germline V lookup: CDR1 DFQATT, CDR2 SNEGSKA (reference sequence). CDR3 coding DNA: TGCAGCGGACCGGTTAGCGGGCCCCGGGGTGAGCAGTTCTTC. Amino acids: CSGPVSGPRGEQFF.

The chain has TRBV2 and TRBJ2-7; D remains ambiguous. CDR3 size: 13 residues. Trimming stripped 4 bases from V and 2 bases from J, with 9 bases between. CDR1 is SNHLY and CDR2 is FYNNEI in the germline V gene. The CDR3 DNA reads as TGTGCCAGCAGTGCTACTCGAACCTACGAGCAGTACGTC. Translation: CASSATRTYEQYV.

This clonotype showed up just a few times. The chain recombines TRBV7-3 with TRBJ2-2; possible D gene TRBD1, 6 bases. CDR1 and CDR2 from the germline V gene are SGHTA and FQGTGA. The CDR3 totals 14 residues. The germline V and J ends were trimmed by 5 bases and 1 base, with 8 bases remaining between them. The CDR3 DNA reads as TGTGCCAGCAGCAGACAGGAGAACACCGGGGAGCTGTTTTTT. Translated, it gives CASSRQENTGELFF.

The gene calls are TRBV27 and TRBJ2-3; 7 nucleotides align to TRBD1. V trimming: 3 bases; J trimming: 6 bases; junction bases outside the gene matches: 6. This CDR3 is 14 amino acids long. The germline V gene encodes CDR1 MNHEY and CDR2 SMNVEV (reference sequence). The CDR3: CASSFRQGYDTQYF. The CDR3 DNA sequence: TGTGCCAGCAGTTTTCGACAGGGATATGATACGCAGTATTTT.

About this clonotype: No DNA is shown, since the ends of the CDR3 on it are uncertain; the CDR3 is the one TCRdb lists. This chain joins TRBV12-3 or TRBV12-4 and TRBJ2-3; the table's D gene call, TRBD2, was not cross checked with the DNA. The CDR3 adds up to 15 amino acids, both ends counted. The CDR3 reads CASSSSTTSTDTQYF.

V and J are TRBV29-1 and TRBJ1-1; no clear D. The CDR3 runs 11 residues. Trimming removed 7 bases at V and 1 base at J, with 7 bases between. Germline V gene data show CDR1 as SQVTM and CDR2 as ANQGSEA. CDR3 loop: CSAESNTEAFF. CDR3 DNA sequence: TGCAGCGCGGAATCGAACACTGAAGCTTTCTTT.

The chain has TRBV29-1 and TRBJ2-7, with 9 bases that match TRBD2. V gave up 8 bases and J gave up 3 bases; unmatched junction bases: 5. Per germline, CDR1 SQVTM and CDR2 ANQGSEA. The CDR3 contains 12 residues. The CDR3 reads CSPPTSGYEQYV. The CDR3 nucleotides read TGCAGCCCGCCGACTAGCGGCTACGAGCAGTACGTC.

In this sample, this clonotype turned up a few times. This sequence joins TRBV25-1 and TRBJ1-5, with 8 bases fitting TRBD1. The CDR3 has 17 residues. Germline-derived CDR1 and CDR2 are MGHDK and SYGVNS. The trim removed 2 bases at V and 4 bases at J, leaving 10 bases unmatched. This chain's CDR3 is CASSELGQGIGNQPQHF. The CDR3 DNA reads TGTGCCAGCAGTGAACTAGGACAGGGAATAGGGAATCAGCCCCAGCATTTT.

The CDR3 nucleotides are TGTGCCAGCACCCCCAAACTCAGGGTGGGGACCTACGAGCAGTACGTC. This gives the protein CASTPKLRVGTYEQYV. This rearrangement joins TRBV6-1 to TRBJ2-7; tentatively, D is TRBD1 (5 bases). The germline gives CDR1 MNHNS, CDR2 SASEGT. CDR3 size: 16 residues. Trimming stripped 7 bases from V and 2 bases from J, with 21 bases between.

This chain's CDR3 is CASSPGGGYEKLFF. CDR3 DNA sequence: TGTGCCAGCAGCCCAGGGGGCGGATATGAAAAACTGTTTTTT. V and J are TRBV3-1 and TRBJ1-4; 8 bases agree with TRBD1. This CDR3 region has 14 residues. V trimming: 4 bases; J trimming: 6 bases; junction bases outside the gene matches: 4. Germline-derived CDR1 and CDR2 are LGHDT and YNNKEL (reference sequence).